This T cell receptor beta chain was retrieved from a study of cytomegalovirus exposure and HLA in healthy donors. General study points: Confirmation in vitro established that a few CMV-associated chains were specific for CMV antigens. Most observed TCR sequences were rare, whereas some public TCRs were detected in many donors. It was found in a later analysis that first-cohort TCR clusters tended to co-occur in the 90 to 150 validation repertoires.

The donors formed part of the roughly 120-subject validation cohort, distinct from the approximately 670-subject first cohort. With regard to this clone: Its specificity is unknown.

TCRdb's table, derived via immunoSEQ multiplex PCR, lists solely in-frame clones and lacks some. Among about 130,000 clones, almost 85% were seen once, and the ten largest hold roughly 27%. CDR1 is SGHAT, CDR2 FQNNGV, per germline. The CDR3 totals 17 residues. With V trimmed by 4 bases and J by 0 bases, 11 bases remained unmatched. The chain is built from TRBV11-2 and TRBJ1-1; 7 nucleotides align to TRBD1. The material sequenced was PBMCs. This clonotype was obtained from a young man in good health and CMV-seropositive. The CDR3 is CASSYPTGATMNTEAFF. DNA of the CDR3: TGTGCCAGCAGCTACCCTACAGGGGCGACCATGAACACTGAAGCTTTCTTT.